This T cell receptor (beta chain) was recovered during a study of T cells in Graves' hyperthyroidism and ophthalmopathy. A note on this clonotype: Its antigen remains unknown.

Broader study findings: The model's output predicted ophthalmopathy at a median of roughly 6.9 months prior to onset.

Enrolled ophthalmopathy patients presented with a Clinical Activity Score of at least 3, a NOSPECS grade of at least 4, and disease duration under 3 months. From RNA transcripts, TCR beta CDR3 regions were amplified. A first-round RT-PCR of the TCR CDR3 used the HTBI primer set. Each CDR3 protein is one row after TCRdb ran MiXCR on the multiplex PCR reads. Of a few hundred thousand distinct CDR3 sequences listed, about 15% were seen once; the top ten hold approximately 15%. Sequences were obtained from blood. This clonotype was sampled from a woman in her late teens or twenties with Graves' ophthalmopathy.

The CDR3 spells CASSQTRTELFF. The CDR3 coding sequence is TGTGCCAGCAGCCAAACCCGGACAGAGCTGTTTTTT. V is TRBV3-1 and J is TRBJ2-2, with a possible D match to TRBD1 (5 bases). Germline-derived CDR1 and CDR2 are LGHDT and YNNKEL (reference sequence). Trimming removed 2 bases at V and 11 bases at J, with 9 bases between. The CDR3 runs 12 residues.